This TCR beta chain was captured in a study of blood T cell repertoires in COVID-19. Across the study: Sites across the United States, Italy and Spain contributed samples from acute and convalescent COVID-19. From T cells, B-cell-depleted T cells, or PBMCs came the material, which was cDNA or gDNA.

Enrolment of Seattle patients took place during active infection, and they were followed longitudinally. The length of the CDR3 is 16 residues. V was trimmed by 5 bases and J by 1 base, leaving 17 bases between them. The germline CDR1 and CDR2 sequences are SGHAT and FQNNGV. Authors' methods: Reference gene primer amplification in the assay estimated nucleated cell counts. Data came from immunoSEQ multiplex PCR; TCRdb stores just in-frame clones and leaves some out. Clonal size and the V and J genes are those of that table, whereas D and trimming came from the DNA. The sample includes under 400,000 clones, roughly nine tenths of them seen just once.

The source material was peripheral blood. This clonotype was sampled from a woman aged 55 to 70 with COVID-19, enrolled during active disease. The chain has TRBV11-2 and TRBJ1-1, with D possibly matching TRBD1 (6 bases). In DNA form, the CDR3 reads TGTGCCAGCAGCCCCCGTACCGGGACACAGAACACTGAAGCTTTCTTT. This sequence encodes CASSPRTGTQNTEAFF.